This TCR beta chain derives from a study of control samples from healthy donors and cancer patients. Trimming cost V 0 bases and J 4 bases, with 3 bases left between them. Germline V gene lookup returns CDR1 KGHSH and CDR2 LQKENI. This CDR3 comprises 12 residues. TCRdb's table, derived via immunoSEQ multiplex PCR, lists solely in-frame clones and lacks some. The repertoire holds about 49,000 clones, with roughly 85% as singletons. The sample holds one count of this clone. This clonotype was obtained from a woman aged 50 to 60 with lung cancer. The chain recombines TRBV18 with TRBJ1-2; D unclear. Sequenced: PBMCs. The CDR3: CASSPPGYGYTF. The CDR3 DNA is TGTGCCAGCTCACCACCTGGCTATGGCTACACCTTC.